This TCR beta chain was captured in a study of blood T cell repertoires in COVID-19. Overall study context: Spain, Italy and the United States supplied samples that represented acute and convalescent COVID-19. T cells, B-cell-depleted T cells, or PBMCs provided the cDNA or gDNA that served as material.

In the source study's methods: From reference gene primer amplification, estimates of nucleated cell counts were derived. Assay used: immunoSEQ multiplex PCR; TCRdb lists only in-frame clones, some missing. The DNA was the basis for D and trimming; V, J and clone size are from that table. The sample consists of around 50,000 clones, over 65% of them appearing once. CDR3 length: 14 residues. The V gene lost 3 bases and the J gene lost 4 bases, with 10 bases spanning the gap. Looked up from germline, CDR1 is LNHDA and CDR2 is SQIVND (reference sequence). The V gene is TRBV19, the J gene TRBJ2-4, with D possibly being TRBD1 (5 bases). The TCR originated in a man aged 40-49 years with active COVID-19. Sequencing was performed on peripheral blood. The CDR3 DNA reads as TGTGCCAGTAGTATTGCGGCAGGGAAAAACATTCAGTACTTC. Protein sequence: CASSIAAGKNIQYF.